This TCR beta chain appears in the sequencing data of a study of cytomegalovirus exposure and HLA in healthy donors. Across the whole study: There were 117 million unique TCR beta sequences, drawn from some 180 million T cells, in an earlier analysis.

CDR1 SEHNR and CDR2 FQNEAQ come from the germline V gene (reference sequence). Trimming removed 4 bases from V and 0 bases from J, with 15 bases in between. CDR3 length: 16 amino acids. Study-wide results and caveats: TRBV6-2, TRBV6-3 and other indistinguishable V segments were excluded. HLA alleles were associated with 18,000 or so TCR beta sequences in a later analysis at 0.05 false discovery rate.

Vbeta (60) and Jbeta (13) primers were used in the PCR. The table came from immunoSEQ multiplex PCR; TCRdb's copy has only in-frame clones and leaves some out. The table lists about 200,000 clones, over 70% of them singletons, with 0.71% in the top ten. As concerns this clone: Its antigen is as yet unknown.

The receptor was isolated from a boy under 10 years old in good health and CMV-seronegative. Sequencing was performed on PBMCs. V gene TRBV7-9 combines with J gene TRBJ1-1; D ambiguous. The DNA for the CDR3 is TGTGCCAGCAGCTCCCGGCCTCGAGGCCTGAACACTGAAGCTTTCTTT. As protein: CASSSRPRGLNTEAFF.